This is a list of T cell receptor beta chains from one sample in a study of cytomegalovirus exposure and HLA in healthy donors. Profiled with immunoSEQ multiplex PCR; TCRdb holds only in-frame clones, not every one. The sample carries around 60,000 clones, about three quarters recorded once. Sequenced: PBMCs. The receptors originated from a man aged 45 to 65 in good health and CMV-seropositive. The CDR3 runs from the conserved cysteine through the conserved F or W. A D gene is named only where the DNA matches it firmly. Clone size appears in some rows only: once, few, many, or a class for an expanded clone.

D gene	clone size	V gene	J gene	CDR3 DNA	CDR3 protein
-	few	TRBV5-6	TRBJ2-2	TGTGCCAGCAGCTATAGGAGTTCCGGGGAGCTGTTTTTT	CASSYRSSGELFF
TRBD1	-	TRBV10-3	TRBJ1-2	TGTGCCATCGGACAGGGGCAGGGATATGGCTACACCTTC	CAIGQGQGYGYTF
TRBD2	once	TRBV29-1	TRBJ2-7	TGCAGCGTTGAGTCGGACGGGAGGAACGCCTACGAGCAGTACTTC	CSVESDGRNAYEQYF
-	-	TRBV5-8	TRBJ1-5	TGTGCCAGCAGCGTTCAGGGCAGCAATCAGCCCCAGCATTTT	CASSVQGSNQPQHF
TRBD1	-	TRBV6-6	TRBJ1-3	TGTGCCAGCAGTATCCCGGACAGGGGGCGTGACACCATATATTTT	CASSIPDRGRDTIYF
-	-	TRBV7-9	TRBJ1-1	TGTGCCAGCAGCTTATGGCGGAGGAGAACTGAAGCTTTCTTT	CASSLWRRRTEAFF
TRBD1	once	TRBV7-2	TRBJ1-1	TGTGCCAGCAGCACCCGACAGGGGAACACTGAAGCTTTCTTT	CASSTRQGNTEAFF
TRBD1	-	TRBV6-1	TRBJ2-5	TGTGCCAGCAGGGGCAGGGGGTCCCTCCAAGAGACCCAGTACTTC	CASRGRGSLQETQYF
TRBD2	-	TRBV19	TRBJ2-3	TGTGCCAGTAGTAGGCTCCTAGCGGGGGGCACAGATACGCAGTATTTT	CASSRLLAGGTDTQYF
-	few	TRBV29-1	TRBJ1-1	TGCAGCGTTGAGAGGGACACCCGCGGGGGGGAAGCTTTCTTT	CSVERDTRGGEAFF
TRBD2	-	TRBV5-4	TRBJ2-3	TGTGCCAGCAGCTGGCGGGTCAAACTAGCGGGGGGTGAATTTGGTACGCAGTATTTT	CASSWRVKLAGGEFGTQYF
-	-	TRBV2	TRBJ2-1	TGTGCCAGCACAACGAGCTCCTACAATGAGCAGTTCTTC	CASTTSSYNEQFF
-	-	TRBV21-1	TRBJ2-2	TGTGCCAGCAGCAAAGCGACCCGGGACAGGGGATCGGCCGGGGAGCTGTTTTTT	CASSKATRDRGSAGELFF
-	-	TRBV29-1	TRBJ2-7	TGCAGCGTCCTCCGGGGGTACGAGCAGTACTTC	CSVLRGYEQYF
TRBD1	-	TRBV12-5	TRBJ2-7	TGTGCTAGTGGTTTGGTAGGGACAGCCTACGAGCAGTACTTC	CASGLVGTAYEQYF
TRBD1	few	TRBV27	TRBJ2-7	TGTGCCAGCAGTCGTTTTTGGGGGGACAGGGAGGACGAGCAGTACTTC	CASSRFWGDREDEQYF
-	-	TRBV27	TRBJ1-6	TGTGCCAGCAGTCTAAGAAGGAGCTCCTATAATTCACCCCTCCACTTT	CASSLRRSSYNSPLHF
-	once	TRBV7-9	TRBJ1-1	TGTGCCAGCAGTCCGGACAGTCACACTGAAGCTTTCTTT	CASSPDSHTEAFF
-	once	TRBV30	TRBJ1-2	TGTGCCTGGAGTTTTAGGCTAGCTAACTATGGCTACACCTTC	CAWSFRLANYGYTF
-	-	TRBV7-8	TRBJ2-5	TGTGCCAGCAGCTTGACAAGGATTACAAGAATTCAGACCCAGTACTTC	CASSLTRITRIQTQYF
-	few	TRBV28	TRBJ1-1	TGTGCCAGCGCCAATGGGAGGACGAACACTGAAGCTTTCTTT	CASANGRTNTEAFF
-	-	TRBV6-6	TRBJ1-1	TGTGCCAGCAGCTCAGGGGTCCAGGCTTTCTTT	CASSSGVQAFF
-	-	TRBV6-1	TRBJ1-5	TGTGCCAGCAGTGAATTGGCTGACAATCAGCCCCAGCATTTT	CASSELADNQPQHF
-	-	TRBV9	TRBJ1-5	TGTGCCAGCAGCGACAGGGGCAATCAGCCCCAGCATTTT	CASSDRGNQPQHF
TRBD1	-	TRBV5-1	TRBJ2-5	TGCGCCAGCAGCTTATTGATGGGACAGGGCAAAGTTCTTCAAGAGACCCAGTACTTC	CASSLLMGQGKVLQETQYF
TRBD2	-	TRBV15	TRBJ2-7	TGTGCCACCAGCAGTAGCGGGGCCCTTCCCTACGAGCAGTACTTC	CATSSSGALPYEQYF
-	-	TRBV7-9	TRBJ2-1	TGTGCCAGCAGCCCGCCTGTGCACATGGAGCAGTTCTTC	CASSPPVHMEQFF
-	few	TRBV6-6	TRBJ1-1	TGTGCCAGCAGTTCAGGGTGGAGCACTGAAGCTTTCTTT	CASSSGWSTEAFF
TRBD1	few	TRBV2	TRBJ1-1	TGTGCCAGCAAGGGACAGATTCTAGTAGAAGCTTTCTTT	CASKGQILVEAFF
-	-	TRBV2	TRBJ1-5	TGTGCCAGCAGCGTGGGGCGGGGGGGCAATCAGCCCCAGCATTTT	CASSVGRGGNQPQHF
-	-	TRBV6-1	TRBJ1-3	TGTGCCACCCAGGAGGGGGGGCTTGGAAACACCATATATTTT	CATQEGGLGNTIYF
TRBD2	-	TRBV13	TRBJ2-1	TGTGCCAGCAGGCGCACTAGCGGGAGAAAGAATGAGCAGTTCTTC	CASRRTSGRKNEQFF
-	medium-sized	TRBV6-4	TRBJ2-1	TGTGCCAGCAGTGACTCGCCCGGCGGGGTCAATGAGCAGTTCTTC	CASSDSPGGVNEQFF
-	-	TRBV5-1	TRBJ2-7	TGCGCCAGCAGCTTGGGGCAGGTCGCCTACGAGCAGTACTTC	CASSLGQVAYEQYF
TRBD1	few	TRBV9	TRBJ1-4	TGTGCCAGCAGCCCGGGACAGGGGGCGATTAATGAAAAACTGTTTTTT	CASSPGQGAINEKLFF
TRBD2	-	TRBV28	TRBJ2-7	TGTGCCAGTGGGACTAGCGGGAGTAAGGACTACGAGCAGTACTTC	CASGTSGSKDYEQYF
TRBD1	once	TRBV7-9	TRBJ2-7	TGTGCCAGCAGCTTATCTGGCAGGGGGAATGAGCAGTACTTC	CASSLSGRGNEQYF
TRBD1	few	TRBV7-9	TRBJ1-4	TGTGCCAGCAGCTCAGGAGGGGACAGGGTGGGACTGTTTTTT	CASSSGGDRVGLFF
-	-	TRBV4-1	TRBJ1-4	TGCGCCAGCAGCCAAGAGGCTGGTCAACTGTTTTTT	CASSQEAGQLFF
-	-	TRBV11-2	TRBJ2-4	TGTGCCAGCAGCCCCGTACTAGCCAAAAACATTCAGTACTTC	CASSPVLAKNIQYF